This T cell receptor (beta chain) was sequenced for a study of shared clonotypes between healthy human individuals (TCRdb year 2020). Regarding the research as a whole: A couple of women and a few men aged 18 to 49 years were included in the cohort. Blood TCR repertoires of five healthy adults were deeply sequenced to estimate repertoire size and the extent of clonotype sharing between individuals. For each donor, three plates each were used for CD4 naive and CD4 memory, two plates were used for CD8 naive, and one plate was used for CD8 memory. To increase sequencing depth and limit assay-specific biases, TCR repertoire library preparation and sequencing were carried out by different laboratories using diverse techniques. Per donor, leukapheresis produced somewhere between about 0.94 and 10 billion PBMCs. General findings and caveats noted by the study authors: Rarefaction of sorted-subset datasets indicated incomplete sequencing despite the large sequencing depth. Because the study included a small number of donors, the genetic and exposure-history diversity represented was limited. Sampling was restricted to blood, and TCR repertoires in tissue are likely to differ from TCR repertoires in blood. Higher generation probabilities were observed for clonotypes shared by all four sorted-subset donors than for non-shared clonotypes. Naive subsets generally had larger estimated clonotype richness than memory subsets. Based on pairwise subsampling, the degree of clonotype sharing among donors was expected to be affected by sequencing depth. Across several donors, around 5% of naive CD4, 3% to 3.5% of naive CD8, 2.3% of memory CD4, and approximately 0.4% of memory CD8 clonotypes were shared.

Using the deep immunoSEQ assay, multiplex PCR amplified TCR CDR3 regions from genomic DNA. For each cell subset, the extracted genomic DNA was distributed evenly across all wells of several immunoSEQ 96-well plates, and each plate served as one replicate. For sorted subsets, roughly 0.2 ug genomic DNA, equal to about 30,000 T cell genomes, was loaded into each replicate PCR. The purified libraries were quantified using a Qubit 3.0 fluorometer, sized with a Bioanalyzer 2100, and then quantified again using the KAPA Library Quantification kit. Every immunoSEQ 96-well plate was sequenced on a separate single-read 150-cycle Illumina NextSeq 550 flow cell. The paper's processing steps were these. Because the immunoSEQ output included only junctional sequences and no quality scores, the filtering could not be the same as the filtering used for full-length reads. Sequences were annotated with PyIR, a Python wrapper for IgBLAST v1.9, and V/J genes and CDR3 were assigned using IMGT germline references. Reads were removed for weak V/J assignments (E-value above 1e-6), missing CDR3, stop codons, out-of-frame junctions, or ambiguous translated residues. V3J clonotypes were defined as sequences sharing the same inferred V gene, J gene, and CDR3 amino acid sequence. Percentage overlap between repertoires was computed as shared unique clonotypes divided by the size of the smaller repertoire. Repertoire richness was assessed with RTK rarefaction, the Chao1 estimator, and Recon v2.1 estimates of unobserved clonotypes. Generation probabilities for all TCRbeta clonotypes obtained by the gDNA method from a handful of donors were computed using OLGA. TCRdb provides this immuneACCESS table in a form limited to in-frame rearrangements. Some clones are lacking; in checked studies, under half of them reflect an unresolved V gene, and why the rest are absent is not known. V and J calls and clone size are copied from that table; D and trimming were computed from the DNA. Counted in this sample were under 1 million clones; 90% to 98% of them appeared once. About 0.25% of the sample belongs to the ten largest clones.

For the CD8 naive samples, CD45RO-negative cells were positively selected for CCR7, yielding a CD45RA+CCR7+ population from which TemRA cells were excluded. The donors were healthy, HIV-negative adults who had no recently reported acute infections or vaccinations. Every donor was a Caucasian adult living in Nashville, Tennessee, USA. Blood was collected by leukapheresis, and PBMCs were isolated by Ficoll-Histopaque density gradient centrifugation and then cryopreserved in liquid nitrogen vapor phase. Purity and quantity of every magnetically sorted T cell population were checked by analytical flow cytometry. Genomic DNA was isolated from every sorted fraction and measured by UV absorbance on a Nanodrop 2000c. This clone was seen a single time. Its cognate antigen has yet to be identified. Per-base qualities were not stored, and no clone one base away is much larger. Per the germline V gene, MDHEN is the CDR1 and SYDVKM is the CDR2. Germline trimming: 7 bases from V, 3 bases from J; junction bases outside gene matches: 3. Spanning cysteine to phenylalanine, the CDR3 consists of 14 amino acids. The sequence is cut down to CDR3 DNA, 42 bases in frame from base 1.

The sequence came from a man aged 25 to 40 in good health. Sequences were obtained from naive CD8+ T cells sorted from blood. Reading the label with the study, this specimen's cell subset or site is: CD45RA+CCR7+. In this chain, TRBV28 is recombined with TRBJ2-1, with 10 junctional bases fitting TRBD1. The DNA sequence is given as TGTGCCAGCACCCGGGACAGGGGCTACAATGAGCAGTTCTTC. This gives the protein CASTRDRGYNEQFF.